These 14 T cell receptor beta chains were sequenced from one sample in a study of PD-1 blockade in mismatch repair-deficient tumors (dated by TCRdb to the late 2010s). The library was made by the immunoSEQ multiplex PCR assay. TCRdb holds this immuneACCESS table with in-frame rearrangements only. Some clones are missing; in checked studies, unresolved V genes explain under half, and the rest has no known cause. Counted in this sample were about 9,400 clones; approximately 89% of them appeared once. 0.97% of the sample is in the top ten clones. Sequencing was performed on PBMCs, taken roughly 46 weeks after starting pembrolizumab. All receptors come from an adult with mismatch repair-deficient cancer.

The V and J genes are TRBV10-3 and TRBJ2-3; D gene ambiguous. Trimming cost V 0 bases and J 4 bases, with 11 bases left between them. Germline-derived CDR1 and CDR2 are ENHRY and SYGVKD. The CDR3 consists of 15 residues. Written as DNA, the CDR3 is TGTGCCATCAGTGAGTCGCAGGAATCGCCAGATACGCAGTATTTT. Encoded protein: CAISESQESPDTQYF.

The rearrangement uses TRBV6-5 and TRBJ2-5; D is uncertain. The germline V and J ends were trimmed by 2 bases and 11 bases, with 15 bases remaining between them. This CDR3 contains 13 residues. Germline lookup yields CDR1 MNHEY and CDR2 SVGAGI. The CDR3 loop is CASSYVLRVEQYF. The CDR3 coding sequence is TGTGCCAGCAGTTACGTACTAAGAGTTGAGCAGTACTTC.

This chain joins TRBV23-1 and TRBJ2-7, with 7 bases aligning to TRBD1. TRBV23-1 is an ORF, and what it does is uncertain. This CDR3 comprises 14 residues. Trimming at V came to 2 bases and at J to 2 bases, leaving 3 bases not matched to a gene. CDR3 bases: TGCGCCAGCAGTCAACGGACAGGAGCCTACGAGCAGTACTTC. It codes for CASSQRTGAYEQYF.

This clone is a singleton in its sample. This rearrangement joins TRBV28 to TRBJ1-1, with D possibly TRBD1 on 5 matching bases. V lost 4 bases to trimming and J lost 5 bases, with 8 bases between them. Germline V gene lookup returns CDR1 MDHEN and CDR2 SYDVKM. The CDR3 consists of 12 residues. The CDR3 here is CASSSTGTEAFF. CDR3 sequence (DNA): TGTGCCAGCAGTTCTACAGGAACTGAAGCTTTCTTT.

V and J are TRBV5-1 and TRBJ2-5; D gene uncertain. The germline gives CDR1 SGHRS, CDR2 YFSETQ. The V gene lost 3 bases and the J gene lost 7 bases, with 10 bases spanning the gap. The CDR3 sequence is 12 residues long. The CDR3 loop is CASSSDTVTQYF. CDR3 sequence (DNA): TGCGCCAGCAGCTCTGACACGGTGACCCAGTACTTC. Full variable domain (missing parts from reference TRBV5-1 and TRBJ2-5): KAGVTQTPRYLIKTRGQQVTLSCSPISGHRSVSWYQQTPGQGLQFLFEYFSETQRNKGNFPGRFSGRQFSNSRSEMNVSTLELGDSALYLCASSSDTVTQYFGPGTRLLVL.

This chain links TRBV21-1 with TRBJ2-5; the DNA was not compared with TRBD2, the D call given in the table. TRBV21-1 is tagged as a pseudogene. The CDR3 consists of 23 residues. The CDR3 region is CASSKLGRQVLGLAETYQETQYF. CDR3 coding DNA: TGTGCCAGCAGCAAATTGGGTAGACAGGTCCTGGGACTAGCGGAAACGTACCAAGAGACCCAGTACTTC.

This chain joins TRBV19 and TRBJ1-5; weak D call: TRBD1 (5 bases). Germline CDR1 and CDR2: LNHDA and SQIVND (reference sequence). V shed 3 bases and J shed 7 bases, with 13 bases lying between them. CDR3 length: 14 residues. CDR3: CASSIQGKQQPQHF. The CDR3 DNA follows: TGTGCCAGTAGTATTCAGGGAAAGCAGCAGCCCCAGCATTTT.

The chain recombines TRBV2 with TRBJ1-2; maybe TRBD1 (6 bases). Trimming pared 8 bases from V and 2 bases from J, leaving 18 bases between. CDR1 and CDR2 (germline): SNHLY, FYNNEI. The CDR3 contains 15 residues. CDR3 residues: CASAIDRQTNYGYTF. CDR3 bases: TGTGCCAGCGCTATAGACAGGCAGACAAACTATGGCTACACCTTC.

The chain combines TRBV11-2 with TRBJ1-5, with D unclear. The V gene's germline CDR1 is SGHAT and CDR2 FQNNGV. This CDR3 is built from 13 residues. Trimming pared 2 bases from V and 5 bases from J, leaving 7 bases between. The CDR3 sequence is CASSLYRDQPQHF. CDR3 sequence (DNA): TGTGCCAGCAGCTTATATCGTGATCAGCCCCAGCATTTT.

The chain recombines TRBV5-4 with TRBJ2-3; 12 positions match TRBD2. Germline assignment: CDR1 SGHNT and CDR2 YYREEE (reference sequence). With 4 bases clipped from V and 4 bases from J, the junction kept 7 bases outside the gene matches. The CDR3 covers 16 residues. The CDR3 loop is CASSSPSGRAADTQYF. The CDR3 DNA follows: TGTGCCAGCAGCAGCCCTAGCGGGAGGGCCGCAGATACGCAGTATTTT.

This clone is a singleton in its sample. V usage is TRBV14 and J usage is TRBJ2-7; D might be TRBD2 (7 bases). Trimming cost V 1 base and J 1 base, with 17 bases left between them. Germline-derived CDR1 and CDR2 are SGHDN and FVKESK. The CDR3 loop spans 17 amino acids. CDR3 sequence reads: CASSQVGTWGGSYEQYF. DNA of the CDR3: TGTGCCAGCAGCCAAGTCGGGACATGGGGGGGGTCCTACGAGCAGTACTTC. Filled out from reference TRBV14 and TRBJ2-7, the complete variable domain reads EAGVTQFPSHSVIEKGQTVTLRCDPISGHDNLYWYRRVMGKEIKFLLHFVKESKQDESGMPNNRFLAERTGGTYSTLKVQPAELEDSGVYFCASSQVGTWGGSYEQYFGPGTRLTVT.

This sequence joins TRBV5-1 and TRBJ2-1; TRBD2 aligns across 8 bases. Germline assignment: CDR1 SGHRS and CDR2 YFSETQ. CDR3 length equals 15 residues. V lost 1 base to trimming and J lost 3 bases; unmatched junction nucleotides: 3. CDR3 sequence (DNA): TGCGCCAGCAGCTTGTCACTAGCGGTCTACAATGAGCAGTTCTTC. Residues: CASSLSLAVYNEQFF. Full variable domain (outside the CDR3, taken from reference TRBV5-1 and TRBJ2-1): KAGVTQTPRYLIKTRGQQVTLSCSPISGHRSVSWYQQTPGQGLQFLFEYFSETQRNKGNFPGRFSGRQFSNSRSEMNVSTLELGDSALYLCASSLSLAVYNEQFFGPGTRLTVL.

The gene calls are TRBV6-6 and TRBJ1-6, with 7 bases aligning to TRBD1. Germline V CDR1 and CDR2: MNHNY, SVGAGI (reference sequence). The V and J ends lost 7 bases and 10 bases, in that order; junction bases with no gene match: 10. CDR3 length: 14 residues. This chain's CDR3 is CASNAGTVGSPLHF. CDR3 sequence (DNA): TGTGCCAGCAACGCCGGGACAGTGGGGTCACCCCTCCACTTT.

In nucleotides, the CDR3 is TGTGCCAGTAGTATAGGGACAGTTCCGGCCCTCCACTTT. Translated, it gives CASSIGTVPALHF. This chain connects TRBV19 to TRBJ1-6, with TRBD1 as a possible D gene (6 bases). In germline, CDR1 is LNHDA, CDR2 SQIVND (reference sequence). The CDR3 is 13 residues long. V shed 1 base and J shed 14 bases, with 12 bases lying between them.